The rows below give T cell receptor beta chains drawn from one sample of a study of a mutant IDH1 vaccine in newly diagnosed glioma. Some clones are missing from TCRdb's copy, which holds only in-frame ones; the method was immunoSEQ multiplex PCR. The sample has 10,000 to 15,000 clones; roughly 72% are singletons. No cognate antigen is known for these TCRs. Sequenced here: PBMCs, sampled from a glioma patient whose treatment included an IDH1 peptide vaccine. The receptors come from a woman aged 40 to 50 with glioma. Each CDR3 is given with its conserved first and last residue. A D gene is named only where the DNA matches it firmly. Size values are once, few and many counts, or a class for expanded clones, and some rows have none.

J gene: TRBJ1-1
clone size: .
D gene: .
V gene: TRBV28
CDR3 DNA: TGTGCCAGCAGTTTCATATCCGGCCGGGCTTTCTTT
CDR3 protein: CASSFISGRAFF

J gene: TRBJ1-2
clone size: .
D gene: .
V gene: TRBV25-1
CDR3 DNA: TGTGCCAGCAGTCCTCTGCAAGTATCATATGGCTACACCTTC
CDR3 protein: CASSPLQVSYGYTF

J gene: TRBJ1-5
clone size: .
D gene: .
V gene: TRBV7-8
CDR3 DNA: TGTGCCAGCAGCTTAGTCATCAGGAGGGCGAATCAGCCCCAGCATTTT
CDR3 protein: CASSLVIRRANQPQHF

J gene: TRBJ2-5
clone size: .
D gene: .
V gene: TRBV7-8
CDR3 DNA: TGTGCCAGCAGCTTAGGGAACGGGAAGAACATTGGGGAAGAGACCCAGTACTTC
CDR3 protein: CASSLGNGKNIGEETQYF

J gene: TRBJ1-6
clone size: few
D gene: TRBD1
V gene: TRBV27
CDR3 DNA: TGTGCCAGCAGTTCCCTTAGGGGGCTTCGGTCCCTCCACTTT
CDR3 protein: CASSSLRGLRSLHF

J gene: TRBJ2-5
clone size: .
D gene: .
V gene: TRBV29-1
CDR3 DNA: TGCAGCGTTGACGGGGGGCCCAAGGCTTCAGAGACCCAGTACTTC
CDR3 protein: CSVDGGPKASETQYF

J gene: TRBJ1-2
clone size: .
D gene: .
V gene: TRBV18
CDR3 DNA: TGTGCCAGCTCACCAGGGTCCTTAATCTATGGCTACACCTTC
CDR3 protein: CASSPGSLIYGYTF

J gene: TRBJ2-3
clone size: .
D gene: TRBD2
V gene: TRBV5-1
CDR3 DNA: TGCGCCAGCAGCTTTGTGGGAGGGTCCCCAGATACGCAGTATTTT
CDR3 protein: CASSFVGGSPDTQYF

J gene: TRBJ2-3
clone size: .
D gene: .
V gene: TRBV9
CDR3 DNA: TGTGCCAGCAGCGTATCCGGTAGAGAGGCAGATACGCAGTATTTT
CDR3 protein: CASSVSGREADTQYF

J gene: TRBJ2-4
clone size: .
D gene: .
V gene: TRBV5-6
CDR3 DNA: TGTGCCAGCAGCTTGGGAGTCGGCAGAGGTCTAGCCAAAAACATTCAGTACTTC
CDR3 protein: CASSLGVGRGLAKNIQYF

J gene: TRBJ2-7
clone size: .
D gene: .
V gene: TRBV5-1
CDR3 DNA: TGCGCCAGCAGCTCAGCTAACGAGCAGTACTTC
CDR3 protein: CASSSANEQYF

J gene: TRBJ2-3
clone size: few
D gene: TRBD1
V gene: TRBV7-2
CDR3 DNA: TGTGCCAGCAGGGACAGGGTCGGCACAGATACGCAGTATTTT
CDR3 protein: CASRDRVGTDTQYF

J gene: TRBJ2-2
clone size: .
D gene: TRBD1
V gene: TRBV28
CDR3 DNA: TGTGCCAGCAGTTTCCCCCCCGGCAGGGGGCTGAACACCGGGGAGCTGTTTTTT
CDR3 protein: CASSFPPGRGLNTGELFF

J gene: TRBJ2-3
clone size: .
D gene: .
V gene: TRBV13
CDR3 DNA: TGTGCCAGCAGCCCCGGCCCGAGGGGAACAGATACGCAGTATTTT
CDR3 protein: CASSPGPRGTDTQYF

J gene: TRBJ2-2
clone size: .
D gene: .
V gene: TRBV7-6
CDR3 DNA: TGTGCCAGCAGCTCCTCATACACCGGGGAGCTGTTTTTT
CDR3 protein: CASSSSYTGELFF

J gene: TRBJ2-3
clone size: .
D gene: .
V gene: TRBV2
CDR3 DNA: TGTGCCAGCAGTGAAAGGAGAGATACGCAGTATTTT
CDR3 protein: CASSERRDTQYF

J gene: TRBJ2-5
clone size: .
D gene: .
V gene: TRBV7-4
CDR3 DNA: TGTGCCAGCAGCCCCCCTAGGCGGCAGGGGGGGAAGACCCAGTACTTC
CDR3 protein: CASSPPRRQGGKTQYF

J gene: TRBJ1-4
clone size: .
D gene: .
V gene: TRBV7-8
CDR3 DNA: TGTGCCAGCAGCTTAGCGCGGGCGGGGACTAATGAAAAACTGTTTTTT
CDR3 protein: CASSLARAGTNEKLFF

J gene: TRBJ1-1
clone size: .
D gene: .
V gene: TRBV6-4
CDR3 DNA: TGTGCCAGCAGTGACAGGGAAGGTATTAACACTGAAGCTTTCTTT
CDR3 protein: CASSDREGINTEAFF

J gene: TRBJ2-1
clone size: .
D gene: TRBD2
V gene: TRBV11-2
CDR3 DNA: TGTGCCAGCAGCTTTCCCCGGGGGGGCTACGACAATGAGCAGTTCTTC
CDR3 protein: CASSFPRGGYDNEQFF

J gene: TRBJ2-1
clone size: .
D gene: TRBD1
V gene: TRBV4-1
CDR3 DNA: TGCGCCAGCAGCCCCGGGACAGATGACAATGAGCAGTTCTTC
CDR3 protein: CASSPGTDDNEQFF

J gene: TRBJ1-6
clone size: .
D gene: .
V gene: TRBV2
CDR3 DNA: TGTGCCAGCAGTGAAGAATCAAGGCGTTCCTATAATTCACCCCTCCACTTT
CDR3 protein: CASSEESRRSYNSPLHF

J gene: TRBJ2-7
clone size: once
D gene: .
V gene: TRBV19
CDR3 DNA: TGTGCCAGTAAGGAGGAGGGGCCCACCTACGAGCAGTACTTC
CDR3 protein: CASKEEGPTYEQYF

J gene: TRBJ2-1
clone size: .
D gene: .
V gene: TRBV14
CDR3 DNA: TGTGCCAGCAGCCTAAACGGCTTCTACAATGAGCAGTTCTTC
CDR3 protein: CASSLNGFYNEQFF

J gene: TRBJ2-2
clone size: .
D gene: TRBD1
V gene: TRBV5-4
CDR3 DNA: TGTGCCAGCAGCGCCATGACAGGGGACACCGGGGAGCTGTTTTTT
CDR3 protein: CASSAMTGDTGELFF

J gene: TRBJ2-7
clone size: .
D gene: TRBD1
V gene: TRBV11-2
CDR3 DNA: TGTGCCAGCAGTCCAGGGGGTAACCCCTACGAGCAGTACTTC
CDR3 protein: CASSPGGNPYEQYF

J gene: TRBJ1-1
clone size: .
D gene: .
V gene: TRBV28
CDR3 DNA: TGTGCCAGCACCAACCACGGGGGGCTGGTTGCTGAAGCTTTCTTT
CDR3 protein: CASTNHGGLVAEAFF

J gene: TRBJ2-2
clone size: .
D gene: .
V gene: TRBV9
CDR3 DNA: TGTGCCAGCAGCGTATCCGGGGAGCTGTTTTTT
CDR3 protein: CASSVSGELFF

J gene: TRBJ2-5
clone size: few
D gene: TRBD2
V gene: TRBV4-1
CDR3 DNA: TGCGCCAGCAGCCCAGCGGGAGGGCCGGACCAAGAGACCCAGTACTTC
CDR3 protein: CASSPAGGPDQETQYF

J gene: TRBJ1-4
clone size: .
D gene: .
V gene: TRBV6-5
CDR3 DNA: TGTGCCACCAAAGCCCCTATTGCAACTAATGAAAAACTGTTTTTT
CDR3 protein: CATKAPIATNEKLFF

J gene: TRBJ1-5
clone size: .
D gene: .
V gene: TRBV6-1
CDR3 DNA: TGTGCCAGCAGTGACCGTAGGGCGGAAAATCAGCCCCAGCATTTT
CDR3 protein: CASSDRRAENQPQHF

J gene: TRBJ2-1
clone size: .
D gene: TRBD2
V gene: TRBV4-1
CDR3 DNA: TGCGCCAGCAGCCAAGGGACTAGCGGTCGCAATGAGCAGTTCTTC
CDR3 protein: CASSQGTSGRNEQFF

J gene: TRBJ2-1
clone size: few
D gene: TRBD1
V gene: TRBV10-3
CDR3 DNA: TGTGCCATCAGTGGGGACAGGGGAGTACATGAGCAGTTCTTC
CDR3 protein: CAISGDRGVHEQFF

J gene: TRBJ2-1
clone size: .
D gene: TRBD2
V gene: TRBV11-2
CDR3 DNA: TGTGCCAGCAGTGCGGGACTAGCGGGAGGGAACTACAATGAGCAGTTCTTC
CDR3 protein: CASSAGLAGGNYNEQFF

J gene: TRBJ2-1
clone size: .
D gene: TRBD2
V gene: TRBV11-3
CDR3 DNA: TGTGCCAGCAGCAGGGCGGCTAGCGGGGGCGAGCAGTTCTTC
CDR3 protein: CASSRAASGGEQFF

J gene: TRBJ2-5
clone size: .
D gene: .
V gene: TRBV2
CDR3 DNA: TGTGCCAGCGTTAAGAGTTTTCAAGAGACCCAGTACTTC
CDR3 protein: CASVKSFQETQYF

J gene: TRBJ1-2
clone size: few
D gene: TRBD1
V gene: TRBV7-2
CDR3 DNA: TGTGCCAGCAGCTTATGGACAGGGAGAGGCTACACCTTC
CDR3 protein: CASSLWTGRGYTF

J gene: TRBJ2-1
clone size: .
D gene: .
V gene: TRBV21-1
CDR3 DNA: TGTGCCAGCAGCAAAGACACTCAGGGGGCGCGTAATGAGCAGTTCTTC
CDR3 protein: CASSKDTQGARNEQFF

J gene: TRBJ2-7
clone size: once
D gene: TRBD2
V gene: TRBV7-2
CDR3 DNA: TGTGCCAGCAGCTTACAGCGGGGACTCTACGAGCAGTACTTC
CDR3 protein: CASSLQRGLYEQYF

J gene: TRBJ1-5
clone size: once
D gene: TRBD1
V gene: TRBV25-1
CDR3 DNA: TGTGCCAGCAGTGCGACAGGGGGCGGTCAGCCCCAGCATTTT
CDR3 protein: CASSATGGGQPQHF

J gene: TRBJ2-1
clone size: .
D gene: .
V gene: TRBV19
CDR3 DNA: TGTGCCAGTAGCGGGGATAGCTCCTACAATGAGCAGTTCTTC
CDR3 protein: CASSGDSSYNEQFF

J gene: TRBJ2-2
clone size: .
D gene: TRBD2
V gene: TRBV6-1
CDR3 DNA: TGTGCCAGCAGTGAAGCACCACTAGCGGCCCGCGGGGAGCTGTTTTTT
CDR3 protein: CASSEAPLAARGELFF

J gene: TRBJ1-4
clone size: .
D gene: .
V gene: TRBV19
CDR3 DNA: TGTGCCAGTAGTACCCAAGACGGGTACGCTAATGAAAAACTGTTTTTT
CDR3 protein: CASSTQDGYANEKLFF

J gene: TRBJ2-2
clone size: .
D gene: .
V gene: TRBV4-1
CDR3 DNA: TGCGCCAGCAGCCACAAGCTAGCGTACACCGGGGAGCTGTTTTTT
CDR3 protein: CASSHKLAYTGELFF

J gene: TRBJ2-7
clone size: once
D gene: .
V gene: TRBV29-1
CDR3 DNA: TGCAGCGTTGAGGAGGGGTACGAGCAGTACTTC
CDR3 protein: CSVEEGYEQYF

J gene: TRBJ2-7
clone size: .
D gene: TRBD2
V gene: TRBV2
CDR3 DNA: TGTGCCAGTCGACTAGCAATCGAGCAGTACTTC
CDR3 protein: CASRLAIEQYF

J gene: TRBJ1-1
clone size: .
D gene: TRBD1
V gene: TRBV7-6
CDR3 DNA: TGTGCCAGCAGCCGGACGGGACAGTTGAACACTGAAGCTTTCTTT
CDR3 protein: CASSRTGQLNTEAFF

J gene: TRBJ2-1
clone size: .
D gene: .
V gene: TRBV6-1
CDR3 DNA: TGTGCCAGCAGTGAAAGGGGGTCCCACAATGAGCAGTTCTTC
CDR3 protein: CASSERGSHNEQFF

J gene: TRBJ2-5
clone size: .
D gene: TRBD2
V gene: TRBV5-1
CDR3 DNA: TGCGCCAGCAGCTGGACTAGCGGAGCAGAGACCCAGTACTTC
CDR3 protein: CASSWTSGAETQYF

J gene: TRBJ1-1
clone size: .
D gene: .
V gene: TRBV7-9
CDR3 DNA: TGTGCCAGCAGCCCAGAAGGGGTTGGCACTGAAGCTTTCTTT
CDR3 protein: CASSPEGVGTEAFF

J gene: TRBJ2-7
clone size: .
D gene: .
V gene: TRBV5-4
CDR3 DNA: TGTGCCAGCCGCGGTCCAAGCTCCTACGAGCAGTACTTC
CDR3 protein: CASRGPSSYEQYF

J gene: TRBJ2-7
clone size: .
D gene: .
V gene: TRBV6-5
CDR3 DNA: TGTGCCAGCAGTTACTCGAACACACCGGCCTACGAGCAGTACTTC
CDR3 protein: CASSYSNTPAYEQYF

J gene: TRBJ1-1
clone size: once
D gene: .
V gene: TRBV15
CDR3 DNA: TGTGCCACCAGCAGTAACAGGGTAAAGAACACTGAAGCTTTCTTT
CDR3 protein: CATSSNRVKNTEAFF

J gene: TRBJ2-5
clone size: .
D gene: .
V gene: TRBV6-6
CDR3 DNA: TGTGCCAGCAGAAAAGGGGAGACCCAGTACTTC
CDR3 protein: CASRKGETQYF

J gene: TRBJ1-3
clone size: .
D gene: TRBD1
V gene: TRBV18
CDR3 DNA: TGTGCCAGCTCGAACCGGGACAGGGCTGGCTCTGGAAACACCATATATTTT
CDR3 protein: CASSNRDRAGSGNTIYF

J gene: TRBJ2-2
clone size: few
D gene: .
V gene: TRBV6-1
CDR3 DNA: TGTGCCAGCATCCAGGCTAGGGTGGACACCGGGGAGCTGTTTTTT
CDR3 protein: CASIQARVDTGELFF

J gene: TRBJ2-7
clone size: .
D gene: .
V gene: TRBV5-6
CDR3 DNA: TGTGCCAGCAGCCTTCAGGGCTACGAGCAGTACTTC
CDR3 protein: CASSLQGYEQYF